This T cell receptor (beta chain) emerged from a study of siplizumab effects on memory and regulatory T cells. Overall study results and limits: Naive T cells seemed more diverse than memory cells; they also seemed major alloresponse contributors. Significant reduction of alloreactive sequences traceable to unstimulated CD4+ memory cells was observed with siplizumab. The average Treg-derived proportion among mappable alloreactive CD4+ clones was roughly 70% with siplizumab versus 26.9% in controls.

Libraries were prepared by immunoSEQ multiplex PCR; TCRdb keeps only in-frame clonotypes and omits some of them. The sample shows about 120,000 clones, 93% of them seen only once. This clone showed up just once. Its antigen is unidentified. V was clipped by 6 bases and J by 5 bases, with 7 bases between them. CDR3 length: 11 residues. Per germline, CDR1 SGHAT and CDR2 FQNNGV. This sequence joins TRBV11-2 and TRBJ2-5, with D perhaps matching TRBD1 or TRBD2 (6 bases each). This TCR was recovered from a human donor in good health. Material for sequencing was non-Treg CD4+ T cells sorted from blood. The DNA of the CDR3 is TGTGCCAGCAGGGGGGGCGAGACCCAGTACTTC. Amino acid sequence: CASRGGETQYF.